The 27 T cell receptor beta chains presented below share a single source sample, sequenced in a study of cytomegalovirus exposure and HLA in healthy donors. The PCR employed 60 Vbeta primers together with 13 Jbeta primers. The data were produced by immunoSEQ multiplex PCR, yet TCRdb's version contains in-frame clones alone and is incomplete. The table includes approximately 100,000 clones, around 79% detected once. Source material: PBMCs. Every receptor here comes from a middle-aged woman in good health and CMV-seronegative.

This clone showed up just a few times. The chain employs TRBV7-2 and TRBJ2-3; 8 bases line up with TRBD2. J gave up 4 bases and V 1 base, and 13 bases lay outside the gene matches. The CDR3 covers 18 residues. Germline CDR1 SGHTA, CDR2 FQGNSA. The DNA of the CDR3 is TGTGCCAGCAGCTTAGGGGGTAGCGGCGGGAGGAGCGCAGATACGCAGTATTTT. Translation: CASSLGGSGGRSADTQYF.

The rearrangement joins TRBV15 to TRBJ2-6, with D perhaps matching TRBD1 (5 bases). V lost 8 bases and J lost 0, with 11 bases in between. There are 15 residues in the CDR3. From germline, CDR1 is LNHNV and CDR2 YYDKDF (reference sequence). As DNA, the CDR3 is TGTGCCACCTCCACAGGTCTCTCTGGGGCCAACGTCCTGACTTTC. Translation gives CATSTGLSGANVLTF.

This chain connects TRBV19 to TRBJ2-3; D unresolved. V lost 3 bases, J lost 8 bases, and 6 bases lay in between. There are 11 residues in the CDR3. Germline V gene sequence: CDR1 LNHDA, CDR2 SQIVND (reference sequence). CDR3 DNA sequence: TGTGCCAGTAGTATCAGAGGTACGCAGTATTTT. It yields the protein CASSIRGTQYF.

This clone was recorded once. This sequence joins TRBV7-9 and TRBJ2-7; tentative D call: TRBD2 (5 bases). Trimming took 2 bases from V and 5 from J, leaving 7 bases between them. The CDR3 is 12 residues long. Germline-derived CDR1 and CDR2 are SEHNR and FQNEAQ (reference sequence). CDR3 sequence (DNA): TGTGCCAGCAGCTTATCCGGGGACGAGCAGTACTTC. Its protein is CASSLSGDEQYF.

As concerns this clone: Relative to the germline gene, one junction end is altered; a read error may explain this. The genes are TRBV7-2 and TRBJ2-5; D not certain. CDR1 is SGHTA and CDR2 is FQGNSA in the germline V gene. The CDR3 has 13 residues. The CDR3 region is CASRPTVQEPQYF. As DNA, the CDR3 is TGTGCCAGCAGGCCGACTGTACAAGAGCCCCAGTACTTC.

V and J are TRBV9 and TRBJ1-1; TRBD1 matches 9 bases. Per germline, CDR1 SGDLS and CDR2 YYNGEE. V trimming: 0 bases; J trimming: 11 bases; junction bases outside the gene matches: 5. This CDR3 region has 13 residues. In nucleotides, the CDR3 is TGTGCCAGCAGCGTAGGAGGGGACAGGGAGGCTTTCTTT. It codes for CASSVGGDREAFF.

Of note for this clone: Germline is not matched at one junction end, which may reflect a read error. The chain recombines TRBV7-9 with TRBJ1-2, with D unclear. Germline V lookup: CDR1 SEHNR, CDR2 FQNEAQ (reference sequence). CDR3 length equals 16 residues. CDR3 sequence reads: CSSSSTSRGRGYGYTF. The CDR3 nucleotides read TGTTCCAGCAGCTCGACCAGTCGTGGGCGGGGATATGGCTACACCTTC. The complete variable domain, with remaining parts taken from reference TRBV7-9 and TRBJ1-2, reads DTGVSQNPRHKITKRGQNVTFRCDPISEHNRLYWYRQTLGQGPEFLTYFQNEAQLEKSRLLSDRFSAERPKGSFSTLEIQRTEQGDSAMYLCSSSSTSRGRGYGYTFGSGTRLTVV.

The genes are TRBV5-1 and TRBJ2-2, with 7 bases aligning to TRBD1. The germline V gene encodes CDR1 SGHRS and CDR2 YFSETQ. After removal of 1 base from V and 0 bases from J, the junction contained 6 bases not matched to a gene. This CDR3 comprises 17 residues. The CDR3 sequence is CASSLWGTATNTGELFF. In DNA, the CDR3 is TGCGCCAGCAGCTTGTGGGGGACAGCCACGAACACCGGGGAGCTGTTTTTT.

This clone was seen a few times. The V gene is TRBV7-2, the J gene TRBJ2-3; 8 bases align to TRBD2. This CDR3 region has 16 residues. Germline CDR1 SGHTA, CDR2 FQGNSA. V was pared by 7 bases and J by 6 bases, with 15 bases of the junction left unmatched. The chain's CDR3 is CASTLRRSGGSDTQYF. CDR3 nucleotides: TGTGCCAGCACCCTAAGGAGAAGCGGGGGCTCCGATACGCAGTATTTT.

The J gene is TRBJ2-1, the V gene TRBV11-2; 9 bases line up with TRBD2. Germline V gives CDR1 SGHAT, CDR2 FQNNGV. This CDR3 spans 16 amino acids. With V trimmed by 3 bases and J by 9 bases, 12 bases remained unmatched. The CDR3 region has the DNA TGTGCCAGCAGCTTCATGGGGGCGGGAGGGCCTAGTGAGCAGTTCTTC. It translates to CASSFMGAGGPSEQFF.

The chain has TRBV19 and TRBJ2-1, with a tentative D call TRBD2 (6 bases). Trimming removed 9 bases at V and 2 bases at J, with 11 bases between. Germline V gene lookup returns CDR1 LNHDA and CDR2 SQIVND (reference sequence). CDR3 length: 13 amino acids. The CDR3 nucleotides read TGTGCCAGCCGGACTAACACCTACAATGAGCAGTTCTTC. It encodes CASRTNTYNEQFF.

V is TRBV29-1 and J is TRBJ2-7; the D gene is possibly TRBD2 (5 bases). CDR1 SQVTM and CDR2 ANQGSEA come from the germline V gene. V lost 5 bases and J lost 2, with 10 bases in between. The CDR3 is made up of 12 amino acids. This CDR3 is CSVSRGTYEQYF. DNA of the CDR3: TGCAGCGTTAGCCGGGGAACCTACGAGCAGTACTTC.

CDR3 nucleotides: TGCGCCAGCAGCTTCGGAGGAGAGACCCAGTACTTC. This encodes CASSFGGETQYF. This chain joins TRBV5-1 and TRBJ2-5; a weak D match, TRBD2 (5 bases). The CDR3 is 12 amino acids. Germline V gives CDR1 SGHRS, CDR2 YFSETQ. V gave up 2 bases and J gave up 4 bases, with 6 bases separating them.

The V and J genes are TRBV9 and TRBJ2-5; no reliable D call. CDR3 length: 15 amino acids. CDR1 is SGDLS, CDR2 YYNGEE, per germline. The V end lost 0 bases, the J end lost 2 bases, and 11 bases lay between the germline ends. CDR3 residues: CASSVAWADQETQYF. For the CDR3, the DNA is TGTGCCAGCAGCGTAGCTTGGGCAGATCAAGAGACCCAGTACTTC.

J is TRBJ2-2 and V is TRBV11-2; 10 nucleotides match TRBD2. The length of the CDR3 is 17 residues. The V and J ends lost 1 base and 1 base, in that order; junction bases with no gene match: 3. Germline loops: CDR1 SGHAT, CDR2 FQNNGV. CDR3 DNA: TGTGCCAGCAGCTTAGCTACTAGCGGGGAGAACACCGGGGAGCTGTTTTTT. Translation gives CASSLATSGENTGELFF.

The chain recombines TRBV6-1 with TRBJ1-1, with D unclear. Per the germline V gene, CDR1 is MNHNS and CDR2 is SASEGT. The CDR3 totals 13 residues. Trimming cost V 2 bases and J 0 bases, with 4 bases left between them. The CDR3 loop is CASSEIMNTEAFF. CDR3 DNA: TGTGCCAGCAGTGAAATAATGAACACTGAAGCTTTCTTT.

V gene TRBV7-8 combines with J gene TRBJ2-3, with 9 nucleotides matching TRBD2. The CDR3 is 14 amino acids. The J segment lost 6 bases and the V segment lost 6 bases, leaving 7 bases of the junction unmatched. CDR1 and CDR2 from the germline V gene are SGHVS and FQNEAQ. The chain's CDR3 is CASSTGTSMDTQYF. The CDR3 nucleotides read TGTGCCAGCAGTACCGGGACTAGCATGGATACGCAGTATTTT.

The rearrangement uses TRBV4-3 and TRBJ1-1; D perhaps matches TRBD1 (5 bases). Germline V gives CDR1 LGHNA, CDR2 YSLEER. The CDR3 consists of 15 residues. The V gene lost 4 bases and the J gene lost 5 bases, with 17 bases spanning the gap. The CDR3 bases are TGCGCCAGCAGCCTAAGTCGGGGGGAGGGGACTGAAGCTTTCTTT. It yields the protein CASSLSRGEGTEAFF.

CDR3 DNA: TGCGCCAGCAGCCAACCAGGGGACTCTGGAAACACCATATATTTT. Protein: CASSQPGDSGNTIYF. V is TRBV4-3 and J is TRBJ1-3, with D perhaps TRBD1 (6 bases). This CDR3 contains 15 residues. Per the germline V gene, CDR1 is LGHNA and CDR2 is YSLEER. With 2 bases removed from V and 0 bases from J, the gap between germline ends came to 8 bases.

The rearrangement uses TRBV29-1 and TRBJ1-2, with 9 positions matching TRBD1. J lost 0 bases, V lost 1 base, and 6 bases had no gene match. CDR3 length: 16 amino acids. Germline V gene sequence: CDR1 SQVTM, CDR2 ANQGSEA. The CDR3 coding sequence is TGCAGCGTTGAAGGAGGGACAGGGTCGTCTAACTATGGCTACACCTTC. This translates into CSVEGGTGSSNYGYTF.

V usage is TRBV11-2 and J usage is TRBJ2-7; TRBD1 matches at 11 bases. In germline, CDR1 is SGHAT, CDR2 FQNNGV. The V segment lost 6 bases and the J segment 3 bases; nucleotides outside the gene matches: 1. The CDR3 has 13 residues. The CDR3 spells CASSGTGGYEQYF. For the CDR3, the DNA is TGTGCCAGCAGTGGGACAGGGGGCTACGAGCAGTACTTC.

This sequence joins TRBV11-2 and TRBJ2-7; D might be TRBD1 (5 bases). This CDR3 region has 15 residues. V was clipped by 6 bases and J by 0 bases, with 15 bases between them. CDR1 and CDR2 from the germline V gene are SGHAT and FQNNGV. The CDR3 DNA reads as TGTGCCAGCAGTTACAGGTCCCCAAGCTCCTACGAGCAGTACTTC. This gives the protein CASSYRSPSSYEQYF.

CDR3 loop: CASSEGVSGGTDTQYF. CDR3 bases: TGTGCCAGCAGTGAAGGAGTTAGCGGGGGCACAGATACGCAGTATTTT. This chain joins TRBV6-1 and TRBJ2-3; TRBD2 agrees at 8 bases. The CDR3 covers 16 residues. Germline CDR1 is MNHNS and CDR2 is SASEGT. The junction had 4 bases not matched to a gene; V was cut back by 1 base and J by 1 base.

The chain employs TRBV10-3 and TRBJ2-7; TRBD1 aligns across 9 bases. There are 14 residues in the CDR3. Trimming took 6 bases from V and 2 from J; bases not matched to a gene: 5. CDR1 ENHRY and CDR2 SYGVKD come from the germline V gene. CDR3 residues: CAIRGTGPTYEQYF. The CDR3 coding sequence is TGTGCCATCAGGGGGACAGGGCCGACCTACGAGCAGTACTTC.

The rearrangement links TRBV6-4 to TRBJ2-1, with 7 bases lining up with TRBD2. CDR1 is MRHNA and CDR2 is SNTAGT in the germline V gene. Unmatched junction bases numbered 4, after V lost 2 bases and J lost 3 bases. The CDR3 is made up of 15 amino acids. This CDR3 reads CASSDHSGNYNEQFF. The CDR3 DNA sequence: TGTGCCAGCAGTGACCACAGCGGGAACTACAATGAGCAGTTCTTC.

This clone was picked up a small number of times. V and J are TRBV27 and TRBJ2-6; D gene uncertain. The germline gives CDR1 MNHEY, CDR2 SMNVEV (reference sequence). V dropped 11 bases and J dropped 0 bases, with 11 bases sitting between them. The CDR3 sequence is 14 residues long. The CDR3 DNA reads as TGTGCCGCGAAAGCGAGCTCTGGGGCCAACGTCCTGACTTTC. Translation: CAAKASSGANVLTF.

This clone was seen a single time. The V call is TRBV19, the J call TRBJ2-1, with 10 bases fitting TRBD1. CDR3 length: 17 residues. Trimming cost V 2 bases and J 9 bases; bases outside gene matches: 13. The germline V gene encodes CDR1 LNHDA and CDR2 SQIVND (reference sequence). CDR3 region: CASSISAPYGTGVEQFF. In nucleotides, the CDR3 is TGTGCCAGTAGTATAAGTGCCCCCTACGGGACAGGGGTTGAGCAGTTCTTC.